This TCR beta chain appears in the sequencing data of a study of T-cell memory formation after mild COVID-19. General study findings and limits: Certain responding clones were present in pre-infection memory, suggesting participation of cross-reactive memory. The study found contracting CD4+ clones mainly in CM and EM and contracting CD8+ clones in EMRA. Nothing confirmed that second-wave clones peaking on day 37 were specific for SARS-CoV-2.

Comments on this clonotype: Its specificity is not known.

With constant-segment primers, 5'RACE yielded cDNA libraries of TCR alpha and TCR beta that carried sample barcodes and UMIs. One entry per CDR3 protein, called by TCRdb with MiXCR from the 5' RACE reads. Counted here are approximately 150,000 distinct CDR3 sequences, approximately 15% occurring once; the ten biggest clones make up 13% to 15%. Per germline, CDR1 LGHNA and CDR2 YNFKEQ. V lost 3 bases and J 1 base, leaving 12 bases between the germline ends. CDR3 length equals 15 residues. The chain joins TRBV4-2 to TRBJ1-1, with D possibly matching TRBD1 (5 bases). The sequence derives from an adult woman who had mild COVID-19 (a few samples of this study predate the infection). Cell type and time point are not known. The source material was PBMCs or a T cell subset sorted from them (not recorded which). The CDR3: CASSQRGYGNTEAFF. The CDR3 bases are TGTGCCAGCAGCCAGCGGGGCTACGGGAACACTGAAGCTTTCTTT.